This T cell receptor beta chain was captured in a study of T cells in Graves' hyperthyroidism and ophthalmopathy. Regarding the study as a whole: Blood samples included most of the expanded thyroid clonotypes exceeding 0.001.

The length of the CDR3 is 15 residues. Germline CDR1 is MRHNA and CDR2 is SNTAGT. V was pared by 2 bases and J by 2 bases, with 12 bases between. A remark on this clonotype: No antigen is known for it.

RNA transcripts were the template for amplifying TCR beta CDR3 regions. An initial round of RT-PCR targeting the TCR CDR3 relied on the HTBI primer set. TCRdb re-analysed the multiplex PCR reads in MiXCR, keeping a single row per CDR3 protein. This sample has roughly 380,000 distinct CDR3 sequences, with roughly 15% found just once. The receptor comes from a woman aged 18-35 years with Graves' hyperthyroidism. The chain carries TRBV6-4 and TRBJ1-2, with a weak D call TRBD1 (6 bases). Sequencing was carried out using blood. The CDR3 bases are TGTGCCAGCAGTGACGGGGGGGGGCGCAACTATGGCTACACCTTC. It yields the protein CASSDGGGRNYGYTF.